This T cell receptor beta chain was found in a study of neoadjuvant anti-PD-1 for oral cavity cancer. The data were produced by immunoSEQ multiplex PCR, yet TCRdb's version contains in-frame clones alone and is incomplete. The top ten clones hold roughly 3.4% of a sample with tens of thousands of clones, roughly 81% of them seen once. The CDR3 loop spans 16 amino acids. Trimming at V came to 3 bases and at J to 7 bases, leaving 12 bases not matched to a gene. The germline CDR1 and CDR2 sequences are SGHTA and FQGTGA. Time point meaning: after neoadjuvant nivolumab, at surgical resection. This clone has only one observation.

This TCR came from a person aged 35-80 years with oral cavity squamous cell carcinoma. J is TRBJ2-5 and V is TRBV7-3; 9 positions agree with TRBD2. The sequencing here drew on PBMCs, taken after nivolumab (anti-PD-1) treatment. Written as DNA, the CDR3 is TGTGCCAGCAGCTTGTCAGGGCTAGCGGGGTCAGGGACCCAGTACTTC. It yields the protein CASSLSGLAGSGTQYF.